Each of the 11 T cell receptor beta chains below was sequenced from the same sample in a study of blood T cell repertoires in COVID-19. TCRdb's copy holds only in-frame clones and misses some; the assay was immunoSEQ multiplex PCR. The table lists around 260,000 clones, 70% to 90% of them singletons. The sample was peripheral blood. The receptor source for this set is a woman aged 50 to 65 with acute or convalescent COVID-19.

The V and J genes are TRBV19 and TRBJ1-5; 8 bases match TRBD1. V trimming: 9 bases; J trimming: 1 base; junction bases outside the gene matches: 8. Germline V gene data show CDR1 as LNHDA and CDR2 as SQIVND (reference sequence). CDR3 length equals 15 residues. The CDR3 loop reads CASRTGPISNQPQHF. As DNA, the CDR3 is TGTGCCAGCAGGACAGGGCCCATAAGCAATCAGCCCCAGCATTTT.

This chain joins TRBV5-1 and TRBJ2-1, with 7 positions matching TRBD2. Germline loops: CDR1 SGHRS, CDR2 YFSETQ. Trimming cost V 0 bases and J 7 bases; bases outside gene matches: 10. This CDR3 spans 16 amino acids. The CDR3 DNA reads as TGCGCCAGCAGCTTGGGGCTAGCGGCCGCAGCGAATGAGCAGTTCTTC. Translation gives CASSLGLAAAANEQFF.

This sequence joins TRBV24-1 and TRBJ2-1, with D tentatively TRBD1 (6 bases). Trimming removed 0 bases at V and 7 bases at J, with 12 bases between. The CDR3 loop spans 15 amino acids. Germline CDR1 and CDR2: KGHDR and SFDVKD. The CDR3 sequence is CATSDLLGQGNEQFF. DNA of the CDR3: TGTGCCACCAGTGATTTGCTGGGGCAGGGGAATGAGCAGTTCTTC.

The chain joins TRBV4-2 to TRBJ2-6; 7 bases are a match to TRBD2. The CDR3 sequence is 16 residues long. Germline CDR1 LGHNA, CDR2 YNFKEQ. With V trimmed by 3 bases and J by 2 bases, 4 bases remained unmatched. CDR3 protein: CASSHVGGPGANVLTF. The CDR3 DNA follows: TGTGCCAGCAGCCATGTGGGAGGGCCTGGGGCCAACGTCCTGACTTTC.

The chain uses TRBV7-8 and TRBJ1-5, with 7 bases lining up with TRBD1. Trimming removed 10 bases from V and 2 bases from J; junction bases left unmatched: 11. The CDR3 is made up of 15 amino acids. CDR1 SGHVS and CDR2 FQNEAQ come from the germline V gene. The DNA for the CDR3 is TGTGCCACCTCAGGGGGAGGTCTCGGCAATCAGCCCCAGCATTTT. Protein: CATSGGGLGNQPQHF.

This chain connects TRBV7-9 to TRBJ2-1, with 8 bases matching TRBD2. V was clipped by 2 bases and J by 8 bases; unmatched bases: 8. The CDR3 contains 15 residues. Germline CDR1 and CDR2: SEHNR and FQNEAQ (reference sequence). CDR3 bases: TGTGCCAGCAGCTTATCCCGCGGGGGGAGGGATGAGCAGTTCTTC. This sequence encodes CASSLSRGGRDEQFF.

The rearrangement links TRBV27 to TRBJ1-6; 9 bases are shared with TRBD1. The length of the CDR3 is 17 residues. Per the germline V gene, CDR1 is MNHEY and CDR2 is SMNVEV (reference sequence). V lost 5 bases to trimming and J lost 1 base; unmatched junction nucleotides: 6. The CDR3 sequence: CASSPRDRVSYNSPLHF. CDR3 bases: TGTGCCAGCAGTCCCAGGGACAGGGTTTCCTATAATTCACCCCTCCACTTT.

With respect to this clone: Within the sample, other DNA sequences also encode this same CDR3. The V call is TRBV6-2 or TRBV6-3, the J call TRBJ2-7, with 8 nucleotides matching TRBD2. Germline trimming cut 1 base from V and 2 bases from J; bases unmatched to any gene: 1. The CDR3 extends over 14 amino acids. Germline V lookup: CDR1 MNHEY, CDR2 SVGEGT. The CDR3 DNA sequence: TGTGCCAGCAGTTACTTAGCGGGAACCTACGAGCAGTACTTC. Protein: CASSYLAGTYEQYF.

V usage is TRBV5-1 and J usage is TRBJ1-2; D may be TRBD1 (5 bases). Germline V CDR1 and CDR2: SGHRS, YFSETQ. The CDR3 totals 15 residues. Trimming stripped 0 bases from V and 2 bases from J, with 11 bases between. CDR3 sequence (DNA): TGCGCCAGCAGCTTGGGCTGGACAAACAACTATGGCTACACCTTC. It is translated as CASSLGWTNNYGYTF.

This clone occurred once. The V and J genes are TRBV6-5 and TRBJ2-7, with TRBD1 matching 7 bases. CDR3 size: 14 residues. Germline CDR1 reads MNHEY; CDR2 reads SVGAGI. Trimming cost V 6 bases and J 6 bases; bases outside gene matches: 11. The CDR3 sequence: CASRRETGSGEQYF. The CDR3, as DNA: TGTGCCAGCAGGCGAGAGACAGGGTCGGGCGAGCAGTACTTC.

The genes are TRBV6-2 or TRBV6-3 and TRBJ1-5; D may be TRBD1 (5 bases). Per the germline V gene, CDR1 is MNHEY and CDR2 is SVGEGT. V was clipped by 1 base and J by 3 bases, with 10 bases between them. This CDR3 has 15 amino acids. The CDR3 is CASSYFGQINQPQHF. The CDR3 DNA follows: TGTGCCAGCAGTTACTTTGGACAAATCAATCAGCCCCAGCATTTT.